This T cell receptor (beta chain) appears in the sequencing data of a study of T cell responses to AZD1222 COVID-19 vaccine listed by TCRdb under 2021. As for the study more broadly: A total of 230 to 250 trial participants underwent TCR sequencing, of whom 207 received two doses of AZD1222 and approximately 25 received two doses of the MenACWY control vaccine. Trial participants were enrolled by age into 18-55, 56-69 and 70-plus year subgroups, with approximately 160, 26 and 62 TCR-sequenced participants respectively.

The CDR3 regions of human TCRbeta chains were analyzed by immunosequencing. Under the source paper's analysis protocol: Repertoire TCRs were checked for matches against a reference library of SARS-CoV-2-specific TCRs that had been generated using the MIRA antigen-specificity platform. Breadth was defined as the fraction of unique TCRs that were SARS-CoV-2-associated, and depth was defined as the fraction of total T cells that were SARS-CoV-2-associated. Using the MIRA data, every spike-specific TCR was mapped to the spike region that the TCR reacted to and assigned to either a CD4 or a CD8 class. Log10-transformed breadth and depth values were compared by one-way ANOVA with Sidak's multiple comparisons tests. The immuneACCESS repertoire file appears here via TCRdb, limited to in-frame rearrangements. These files lack a portion of the clones; in checked studies, under half of the deficit traces to unresolved V genes, and the cause of the others is not known. V and J calls and clone size are given by that table; D and trimming were obtained from the DNA. For this sample the table gives some 180,000 clones, of which over 90% were detected only once. The ten largest clonotypes hold approximately 1.9% of the sample.

The junction carries 14 bases between V and J, which are trimmed by 6 bases and 8 bases respectively. CDR3 length: 14 amino acids, cysteine to phenylalanine. CDR3 DNA only is kept here, 42 bases in frame from base 1. Taken from the germline V gene (reference sequence), the CDR1 and CDR2 loops are SEHNR and FQNEAQ. About this clone: No antigen is known for it. Base qualities are not provided; no much larger clone lies one nucleotide away.

In the paper's terms, the time point label means: about 28 days (+/-7) after the second vaccine dose. AZD1222 recipients with second doses at about 4 weeks or about 12 weeks were pooled, because spike-specific TCR depth and breadth did not differ between schedules. The vaccinee samples were drawn from two UK trials, COV001 and COV002, one of which was a single-blind randomized controlled phase 2/3 trial testing AZD1222 (ChAdOx1 nCoV-19) in healthy adults. For TCRbeta chain sequencing, PBMC samples were collected from trial participants at day 0 and at day 28 after the second dose. What the work shows at the level of the full study, not this receptor alone: In the small 56-69-year group, the increase in depth fell short of significance, most likely because of low power. Participants were mostly white British and included more females than males, and it was suggested by the authors that clonal diversity may have been underestimated. Because no samples from the day 14 peak response were available, repertoires could be characterized only after the peak T cell response. CD4 TCRs associated with the vaccine covered the entire spike protein, and the dominant responses were in regions 160-218 and 743-854. Conclusions about previously exposed vaccinees were limited because only a handful of AZD1222 recipients were SARS-CoV-2 seropositive at baseline. After two AZD1222 doses, spike-specific TCR breadth and depth were significantly higher than at day 0 and than in MenACWY recipients. Epitopes outside the regions mutated in the B.1.351 and B.1.1.7 variants were reportedly recognized by nearly half of the unique spike-specific TCRs.

This clonotype originated in an adult who received the AZD1222 COVID-19 vaccine. The material sequenced was peripheral blood, taken 28 days after the second AZD1222 dose. This receptor chain uses TRBV7-9 and TRBJ1-6; the D gene is unclear. The CDR3 region: CASRSGVRDSPLHF. DNA sequence: TGTGCCAGCAGGTCTGGGGTTCGGGATTCACCCCTCCACTTT. The CDR3, completed at both ends by the reference TRBV7-9 and TRBJ1-6 genes, gives the full variable domain DTGVSQNPRHKITKRGQNVTFRCDPISEHNRLYWYRQTLGQGPEFLTYFQNEAQLEKSRLLSDRFSAERPKGSFSTLEIQRTEQGDSAMYLCASRSGVRDSPLHFGNGTRLTVT.